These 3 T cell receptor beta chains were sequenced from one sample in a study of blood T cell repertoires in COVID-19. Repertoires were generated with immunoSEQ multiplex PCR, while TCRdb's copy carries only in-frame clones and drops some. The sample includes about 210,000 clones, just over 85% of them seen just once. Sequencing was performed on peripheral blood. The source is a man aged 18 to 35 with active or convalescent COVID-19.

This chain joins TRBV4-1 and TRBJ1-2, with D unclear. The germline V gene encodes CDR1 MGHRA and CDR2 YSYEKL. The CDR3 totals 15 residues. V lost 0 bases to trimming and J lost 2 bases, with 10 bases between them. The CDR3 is CASSQDDIPNYGYTF. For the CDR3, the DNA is TGCGCCAGCAGCCAAGACGACATCCCGAACTATGGCTACACCTTC.

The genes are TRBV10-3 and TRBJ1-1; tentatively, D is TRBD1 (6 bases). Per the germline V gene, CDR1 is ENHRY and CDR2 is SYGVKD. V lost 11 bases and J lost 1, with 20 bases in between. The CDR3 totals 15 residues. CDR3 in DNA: TGTGCCTCGAAATGGGAGACAGGAGCGAACACTGAAGCTTTCTTT. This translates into CASKWETGANTEAFF.

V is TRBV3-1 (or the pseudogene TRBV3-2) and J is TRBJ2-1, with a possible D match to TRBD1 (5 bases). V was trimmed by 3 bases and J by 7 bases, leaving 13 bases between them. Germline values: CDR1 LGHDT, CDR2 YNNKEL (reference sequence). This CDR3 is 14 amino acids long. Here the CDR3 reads CASSHRVVGNEQFF. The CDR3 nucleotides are TGTGCCAGCAGCCACAGGGTTGTGGGAAATGAGCAGTTCTTC.